Described below is a single TCR beta chain sequence and its context. Its binding antigen is unknown. No much larger clonotype is one base removed from it; base qualities were not supplied. The record originates from a study of cytomegalovirus exposure and HLA in healthy donors (dated by TCRdb to about 2017). Broadly, across the study: According to an earlier analysis of 450 to 650 of the donors, about 179 million T cells yielded roughly 110 million unique TCR beta sequences and 250 to 350 Gb of sequence data. An early release covering 550 to 700 HLA-typed donors comprised about 310 gigabases of sequencing data and around 80 million unique TCR sequences. Of the roughly 400 genotyped donors, over 65% fell in the genetic ancestry cluster associated with self-reported Caucasian donors. The study aimed to test whether cataloging public T cell receptors could reveal signatures of past pathogen exposure. The T cell repertoires of 670 or so subjects were profiled by immunosequencing and related to cytomegalovirus serostatus. Along with the approximately 600-subject first cohort, a separate validation cohort of around 110 different subjects was used. High-throughput TCR immunosequencing, statistical association of individual TCRs with disease status, and machine learning were combined to predict cytomegalovirus infection status. A later analysis re-examined previously published TCR beta repertoires from 600 to 700 donors and added high-resolution HLA genotyping to investigate patterns of TCR occurrence. Rather than drawing on any new phenotypic data, the later analysis identified candidate immune exposures from TCR beta sequences and the way those sequences occurred across donors. To decide whether each TCR beta V gene segment behaved as functional or pseudogenic, an earlier analysis of some 570 of the donors relied on high-throughput TCR beta sequencing. Alongside the repertoire data, information on donor age, sex, ethnicity and CMV serostatus was compiled. A later genetic analysis used genome-wide SNP genotypes for about 60% of the roughly 700 donors, treating that subset as a discovery cohort. All discovery cohort repertoires had been generated on a single sequencing platform. Class I and class II HLA loci were covered by the typing at four-digit resolution. Typing coverage varied by locus: about 629-630 donors for A, B, C, DRB1 and DQB1; roughly 510 for DQA1; about 570 for DPA1; roughly 450 for DPB1. Because of strong linkage in the cohort, roughly five DR-DQ haplotypes were treated as single units for association and clustering. Among roughly 400 genotyped donors of the cohort, an average of about 240,000 unique TCR beta nucleotide sequences was sequenced per donor, of which 15% to 20% were non-productive. Study-wide conclusions, independent of this receptor: A later genetic analysis associated a missense DCLRE1C variant with V-gene and J-gene trimming of TCR beta chains, and an independent cohort replicated the association. In an earlier analysis of some 500 of the donors, most TCR beta V segments appeared in productive rearrangements about 87% or about 30% of the time, broadly matching IMGT annotations. In a later analysis, the rate of TCR association differed among HLA loci, with DRB1 alleles having the most associated TCRs and HLA-C alleles having the fewest. The study listed 170 or so TCR beta chains as associated with cytomegalovirus. In both the original and validation cohorts, the classifier was reported to diagnose cytomegalovirus status with high specificity and sensitivity. Presence/absence analyses assumed roughly uniform sequencing depth across donors, an assumption that may not hold. A further reported finding was that TCR beta sequences accurately predicted the HLA-A and HLA-B alleles for most subjects in the first cohort. Because HLA typing was unavailable for some donors at each locus, only the typed subset was used in association tests. In a later analysis, HLA-associated TCR beta chains showed more clonal expansion and lower generation probabilities than non-associated chains that were equally common. Several of the top co-occurrence clusters appeared to be linked to parvovirus B19, influenza, CMV and Epstein-Barr virus, according to a later analysis. According to a later genetic analysis, donors in an Asian-associated ancestry cluster had fewer N-insertions in productive TCRs than the approximately 670-donor mean. Most TCR sequences were seen in very few donors, while some public TCRs were found in many individuals. Immune exposure information for the cohort was limited to CMV serostatus. The 87-base-pair reads could not distinguish some IMGT-functional V segments, including TRBV6-2 and TRBV6-3, so those segments were excluded. Correlated functional status among segregating V segments might be attributable to linkage disequilibrium, but an unknown experimental factor could not be ruled out. A few of the identified cytomegalovirus-associated TCR beta chains were confirmed in vitro to be specific for cytomegalovirus antigens. When HLA alleles, especially DR and DQ, strongly co-occurred, attributing TCR associations to individual alleles was difficult. A cluster of highly shared sequence variants was judged likely to be a technical artifact of the sequencing pipeline. The authors suggested that the approach could potentially be generalized to other disease states and immunological phenotypes. A later analysis associated approximately 17,000 TCR beta sequences with specific HLA alleles at a false discovery rate of 0.05. In this cohort, only TCR beta chains were sequenced, and detectable features were limited by the absence of alpha or paired-chain data. Because counts were too low, 15 to 20 rarely observed V segments, including chromosome 9 orphons, were excluded from the earlier analysis of about 500 of the donors. According to a later analysis, most CMV-associated TCR beta chains appeared to be HLA-restricted, and the HLA associations seemed to be driven largely by CMV exposure.

Library preparation employed the immunoSEQ multiplex PCR assay. The multiplex PCR relied on a mix of 60 forward primers for TCR Vbeta segments and 13 reverse primers for TCR Jbeta segments. The CDR3 region of rearranged TCR beta genes was amplified from genomic DNA by a multiplex PCR assay. The amplified TCR beta libraries were sequenced on the Illumina HiSeq System as 87-base-pair reads. Processing in the source paper ran as follows. A later analysis counted some 80 million unique TCR beta chains across the approximately 700 repertoires, and around 9.9 million of these chains were shared by at least two donors. A nearest-neighbor algorithm error-corrected the raw reads and collapsed the reads into unique sequences, merging closely related sequences to remove PCR and sequencing errors. Alignment of CDR3 sequences to IMGT reference sequences was used to assign V, D and J gene segments. Each retained sequence needed at least a six-nucleotide match to both a V gene segment and a J gene segment. Rearrangements were called productive when the CDR3 lacked stop codons and stayed in frame with V and J; all others were non-productive. CDR3 was defined according to IMGT convention as the region running from the second conserved V-encoded cysteine to the conserved J-encoded phenylalanine. The earlier analysis of about 560 of the donors excluded any sequence lacking an unambiguous match to a single V gene segment. An earlier analysis of some 500 of the donors classified V segments as functional when productive rearrangements were above 56.7% and as segregating when the standard deviation between donors was above 5%. A statistical classification framework was built for diagnosing cytomegalovirus status from the catalog of TCR beta chain sequences. A later analysis assigned V and J genes by comparing TCR nucleotide sequences with IMGT/GENE-DB human TR gene sequences. The TCRdist pipeline was used in a later analysis to assign CDR3 sequences and most-parsimonious VDJ recombination scenarios. In a later analysis, each TCR beta chain was defined by its CDR3 amino acid sequence together with its V-gene family, and reads without a unique V-gene family were excluded. To address suspected cross-contamination and a sequencing artifact, a later analysis removed around 600 highly shared, low-generation-probability nucleotide sequences. In a later analysis, a clonal expansion index was calculated for each public chain from normalized within-repertoire ranks of inferred template counts. In a later analysis, generation probabilities were computed with a VDJ recombination model fitted to out-of-frame rearrangements, and the resulting probabilities were checked against IGoR. In a later analysis, TCR-TCR, TCR-HLA and TCR-CMV co-occurrence was scored with hypergeometric tests, and a repertoire-size bias correction was applied to TCR pairs. False discovery rates were estimated in a later analysis by permuting HLA or CMV assignments 20 times. In a later analysis, co-occurring TCRs were grouped with DBSCAN, and TCRdist sequence similarity was added when clustering was performed within HLA-allele-positive subsets. Repertoires with fewer than 30,000 or more than 120,000 public chains were left out of co-occurrence clustering, as were five repertoires with anomalous nucleotide sharing. This is the immuneACCESS table as TCRdb keeps it, with only in-frame sequences that have V and J called. A part of the clones is gone; compared with another copy, unresolved V genes explain less than half, and the rest is unexplained. V and J calls and clone size are given by that table; D and trimming were obtained from the DNA. The sample table holds roughly 130,000 clones, of which approximately 79% were seen once. The biggest ten clones account for about 4.3% of the sample.

In total, more than 500 healthy bone marrow donors made up the cohort. Cohort members were all nominally healthy when sampled, although unrecorded immune exposures were likely present. The donor was CMV seropositive and was included in the group of around 300 seropositive cohort members. A peripheral blood sample was collected from each donor, and TCR beta sequencing was performed on peripheral blood mononuclear cells. The Qiagen DNeasy Blood Extraction Kit was used to extract genomic DNA from the blood cell samples. From cysteine to phenylalanine, the CDR3 is 12 amino acids long. Kept here is only the CDR3 DNA, which spans 36 bases and is read in frame from base 1. V ends up 8 bases short and J 6 bases short, with an unmatched junction base count of 8. CDR1 SQVTM and CDR2 ANQGSEA are derived from the germline V gene.

The sample consisted of PBMCs. The rearrangement combines TRBV29-1 with TRBJ2-7; the junction holds 9 bases that match TRBD1. The TCR originated in a young man in good health and CMV-seropositive. The bases read TGCAGCCTCCGGGACAGGGTAGGCGAGCAGTACTTC. The encoded protein is CSLRDRVGEQYF.